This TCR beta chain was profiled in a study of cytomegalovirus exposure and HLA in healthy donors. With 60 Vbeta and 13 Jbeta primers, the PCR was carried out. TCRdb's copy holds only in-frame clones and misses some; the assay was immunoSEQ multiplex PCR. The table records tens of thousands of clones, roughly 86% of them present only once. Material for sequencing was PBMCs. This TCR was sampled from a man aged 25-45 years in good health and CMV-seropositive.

The CDR3 coding sequence is TGCGCCAGCAGCTTAATAGCGGGAGGGTCCTACAATGAGCAGTTCTTC. Amino acid sequence: CASSLIAGGSYNEQFF. V usage is TRBV5-1 and J usage is TRBJ2-1, with 11 bases aligning to TRBD2. After removal of 2 bases from V and 1 base from J, the junction contained 2 bases not matched to a gene. The CDR3 has 16 amino acids. From germline, CDR1 is SGHRS and CDR2 YFSETQ.